This T cell receptor (beta chain) was found in a study of blood T cell repertoires in COVID-19. Original methodology: Using reference gene primer amplification, nucleated cell counts were estimated. This table comes from immunoSEQ multiplex PCR, and its TCRdb copy is limited to in-frame clones, with some not included. Clone size and the V and J calls come from that table; the DNA yielded D and trimming. Of about 170,000 clones listed, around 85% are singletons. CDR1 and CDR2 from the germline V gene are WNHNN and SYGVQD (reference sequence). This CDR3 has 14 amino acids. The trim removed 5 bases at V and 4 bases at J, leaving 6 bases unmatched.

This TCR derives from a human donor with acute or convalescent COVID-19. The donor label of this sample is uncertain. This chain connects TRBV10-1 to TRBJ2-7, with 9 bases that match TRBD1. The material sequenced was peripheral blood. CDR3 sequence (DNA): TGCGCCAGCAGTACCGGGACAGGGTCATACGAGCAGTACTTC. It translates to CASSTGTGSYEQYF.